This record concerns one T cell receptor beta chain sequence. At least ten counts were recorded for this clonotype. A read error may produce the germline difference seen at one junction end. The record originates from a study of T cells after yellow fever vaccination (dated by TCRdb to about 2019). Context from the whole study: Staining for CD3, CD45RA, CCR7 and CD95 was used to sort memory subsets (EM, EMRA, CM and Tscm) on a BD FACS Aria III. The SMART-Seq v4 Ultra Low Input RNA kit was used to prepare libraries from fractions with low cell numbers. To follow T-cell clones before and after primary and booster YFV17D yellow fever vaccination, bulk TCR alpha and beta repertoires were sequenced over time. The cohort comprised two healthy male donors, one aged 18 to 30 and one aged 30 to 40 years. Bulk PBMC replicates and cell subsets were isolated from blood drawn at multiple timepoints before and after both primary and secondary immunization. Memory subsets were sorted on days 0, 15 and 45 and at 18 months after primary vaccination, and on days 0, 15 and 45 after the 30-year booster.

The treatment or condition tag for this specimen amounts to: live attenuated yellow fever vaccine strain. PBMCs were isolated from peripheral blood using a standard Ficoll-Paque protocol. The RNeasy Micro Kit was used to extract RNA from sorted memory subsets. Its CDR3 holds 15 amino acids, cysteine through phenylalanine. Only CDR3 DNA remains: 45 bases, in frame from the first base. The germline V gene yields MNHEY for CDR1 and SVGEGT for CDR2. What the work shows at the level of the full study, not this receptor alone: Most clones expanded after primary vaccination were re-detected after the booster (almost 98% of CD4 and around nine tenths of CD8), suggesting broad memory maintenance. Compared with the primary T-cell response, the secondary T-cell response was faster but weaker, reaching its peak on day 5 rather than on day 15. A small share of clonotypes was detected in both CD4 and CD8 compartments, with the overlap likely arising from convergent recombination. Because the study included only two donors, the extent to which the findings can be generalized is limited. In the sorted memory subsets on day 0, nearly all of the vaccine-responding clonotypes fell below detection. Computational filtering was required because FACS-sorted repertoires could contain abundant contaminating clonotypes from the bulk population.

TCR cDNA was synthesized by 5'RACE template switching, through which a universal primer site and unique molecular identifiers were introduced. Priming for cDNA synthesis came from both the TCR alpha and TCR beta constant segments. Library amplification involved two PCR steps, and the second step added sample barcodes and sequencing adapters. Sequencing of the libraries was done on either Illumina HiSeq 2500 (2x100 bp) or NovaSeq (2x150 bp). The original pipeline was this. MIGEC handled demultiplexing of reads and collapsing into UMI consensus sequences, while MiXCR performed V(D)J alignment. Vaccine-responding clonotypes were identified with edgeR using replicate PBMC samples, with FDR below 0.01 and a log2 fold change above 5 up to day 15 being required. Bulk clonotypes were assigned CD4 or CD8 identity according to which sequenced CD4 or CD8 repertoire held them at higher abundance. To estimate how each clone was distributed across memory phenotypes, clonotype frequencies in memory subsets were weighted by FACS-sorted cell numbers. TCRdb reprocessed the public reads (quality trimming at Q25 with fastp, clone calling with MiXCR) and kept in-frame beta chains. Rows matching on CDR3 protein sequence are summarized as one entry with the most common DNA and genes. For this entry, the V and J calls and clone size follow TCRdb and not the study's own pipeline. The sample table lists around 25,000 distinct CDR3 sequences, less than 3.5% of them with a count of one. The ten largest clones add up to 0.75% to 1% of the sample.

Recombination linked TRBV6-2 or TRBV6-3 to TRBJ1-2; the D gene is perhaps TRBD1, on 5 matching bases. The input for sequencing was PBMCs, either bulk or a sorted T-cell subset (CD4+, CD8+, memory, or dextramer-sorted; not recorded which), taken roughly seven weeks after the first yellow fever vaccination. This TCR derives from a man in his late teens or twenties who received the YFV17D yellow fever vaccine. In nucleotides, the sequence is TGTGCCAACAGTTACTCACCGGGACTACCCTATGGCTACACCTTC. The resulting protein is CANSYSPGLPYGYTF.